Below, one T cell receptor beta chain is given with its context. The antigen is undetermined. The entry originates in a study of T cell responses to AZD1222 COVID-19 vaccine. Study-wide points: The donor group comprised mostly white British people and more females; the analysis possibly underestimated clonal diversity.

Profiled with immunoSEQ multiplex PCR; TCRdb holds only in-frame clones, not every one. The top ten hold approximately 9% of the sample, which has about 130,000 clones, approximately 94% seen once. This clonotype was sampled from an adult in good health. Material: peripheral blood, obtained on day 0 of AZD1222 vaccination.

This CDR3 is CASRPDRENTGELFF. The CDR3 region has the DNA TGTGCCAGCAGACCCGACAGGGAAAACACCGGGGAGCTGTTTTTT. The chain recombines TRBV7-8 with TRBJ2-2, with TRBD1 matching over 7 bases. Per the germline V gene, CDR1 is SGHVS and CDR2 is FQNEAQ. The ends lost 6 bases at V and 2 bases at J; junction bases unmatched: 6. The length of the CDR3 is 15 residues. The full variable domain, in which reference TRBV7-8 and TRBJ2-2 provide the parts outside the CDR3, is GAGVSQSPRYKVAKRGQDVALRCDPISGHVSLFWYQQALGQGPEFLTYFQNEAQLDKSGLPSDRFFAERPEGSVSTLKIQRTQQEDSAVYLCASRPDRENTGELFFGEGSRLTVL.